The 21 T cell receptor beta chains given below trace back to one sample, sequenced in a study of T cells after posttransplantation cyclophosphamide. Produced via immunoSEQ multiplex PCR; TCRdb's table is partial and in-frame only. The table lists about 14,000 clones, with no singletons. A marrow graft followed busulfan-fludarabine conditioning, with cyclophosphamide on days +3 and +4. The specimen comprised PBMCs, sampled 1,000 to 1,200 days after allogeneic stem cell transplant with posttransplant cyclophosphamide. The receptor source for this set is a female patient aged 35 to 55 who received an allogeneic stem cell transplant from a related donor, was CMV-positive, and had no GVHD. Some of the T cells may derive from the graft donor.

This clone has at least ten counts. The CDR3 loop reads CASSLGRGTYNEQFF. As DNA, the CDR3 is TGCGCCAGCAGCTTGGGCAGGGGGACCTACAATGAGCAGTTCTTC. V is TRBV5-1 and J is TRBJ2-1, with 7 nucleotides matching TRBD1. Germline lookup yields CDR1 SGHRS and CDR2 YFSETQ. This CDR3 region has 15 residues. J was trimmed by 2 bases and V by 0 bases; bases with no gene match: 2.

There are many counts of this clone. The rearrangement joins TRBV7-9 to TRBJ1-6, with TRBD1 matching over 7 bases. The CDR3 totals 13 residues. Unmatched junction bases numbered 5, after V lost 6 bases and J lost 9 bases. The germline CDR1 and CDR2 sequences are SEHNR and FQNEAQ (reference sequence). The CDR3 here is CASSRDRFSPLHF. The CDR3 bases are TGTGCCAGCAGTCGGGACAGATTTTCACCCCTCCACTTT.

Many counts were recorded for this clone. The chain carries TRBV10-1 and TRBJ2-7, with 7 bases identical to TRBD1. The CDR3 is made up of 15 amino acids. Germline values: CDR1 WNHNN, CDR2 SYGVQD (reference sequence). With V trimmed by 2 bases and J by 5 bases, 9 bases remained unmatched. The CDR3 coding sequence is TGCGCCAGCAGTGAGCAAGAGACAGGGTACCACGAGCAGTACTTC. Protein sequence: CASSEQETGYHEQYF.

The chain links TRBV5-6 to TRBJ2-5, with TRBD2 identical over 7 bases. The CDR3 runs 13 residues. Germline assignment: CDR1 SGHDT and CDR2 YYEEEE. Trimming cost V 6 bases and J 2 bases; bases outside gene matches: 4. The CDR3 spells CASTWGGQETQYF. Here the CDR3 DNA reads TGTGCCAGCACCTGGGGGGGACAAGAGACCCAGTACTTC.

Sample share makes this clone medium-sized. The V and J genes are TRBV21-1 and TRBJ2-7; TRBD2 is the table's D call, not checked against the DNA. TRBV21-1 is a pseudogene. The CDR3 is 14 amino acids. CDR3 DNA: TGTGCCAGCATCCCGGGACTGTCAAGGCACGAGCAGTACTTC. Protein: CASIPGLSRHEQYF.

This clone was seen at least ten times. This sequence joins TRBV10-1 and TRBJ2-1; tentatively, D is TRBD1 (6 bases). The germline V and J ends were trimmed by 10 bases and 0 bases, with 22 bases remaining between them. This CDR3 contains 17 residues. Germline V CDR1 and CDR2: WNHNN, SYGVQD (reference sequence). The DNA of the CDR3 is TGCGCCATACGCCCCCGGACAGTTCCGAGCTCCTACAATGAGCAGTTCTTC. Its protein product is CAIRPRTVPSSYNEQFF.

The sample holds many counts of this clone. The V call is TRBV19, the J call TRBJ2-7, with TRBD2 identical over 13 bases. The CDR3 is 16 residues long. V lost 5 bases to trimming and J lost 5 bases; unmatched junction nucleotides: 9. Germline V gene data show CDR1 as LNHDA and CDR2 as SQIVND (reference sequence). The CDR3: CASSLPGLAGLNEQYF. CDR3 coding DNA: TGTGCCAGTAGTCTCCCGGGACTAGCGGGGTTGAACGAGCAGTACTTC.

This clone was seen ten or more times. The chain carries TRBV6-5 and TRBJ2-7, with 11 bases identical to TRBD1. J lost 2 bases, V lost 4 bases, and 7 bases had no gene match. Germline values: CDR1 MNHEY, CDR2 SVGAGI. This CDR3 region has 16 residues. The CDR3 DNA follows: TGTGCCAGCAGTTCGCCGGACAGGGGGCTAGCCTACGAGCAGTACTTC. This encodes CASSSPDRGLAYEQYF.

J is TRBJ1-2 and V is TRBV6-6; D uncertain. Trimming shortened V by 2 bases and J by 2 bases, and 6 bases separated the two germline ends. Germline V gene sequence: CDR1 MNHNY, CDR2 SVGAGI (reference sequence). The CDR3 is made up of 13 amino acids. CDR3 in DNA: TGTGCCAGCAGTTACCGCCAGAACTATGGCTACACCTTC. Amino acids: CASSYRQNYGYTF.

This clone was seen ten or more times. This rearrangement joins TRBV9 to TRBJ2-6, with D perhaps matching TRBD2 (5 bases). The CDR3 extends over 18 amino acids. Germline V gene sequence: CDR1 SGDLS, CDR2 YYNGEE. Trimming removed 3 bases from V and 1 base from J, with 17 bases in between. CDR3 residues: CASSADPRPGSGANVLTF. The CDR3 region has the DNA TGTGCCAGCAGCGCCGACCCAAGGCCGGGATCTGGGGCCAACGTCCTGACTTTC.

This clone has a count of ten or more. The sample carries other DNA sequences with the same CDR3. DNA for the CDR3: TGCGCCAGCAGCTTGGGAGGAAATAATCAGCCCCAGCATTTT. As protein: CASSLGGNNQPQHF. The chain carries TRBV5-1 and TRBJ1-5; D remains ambiguous. The CDR3 is made up of 14 amino acids. Trimming stripped 0 bases from V and 4 bases from J, with 8 bases between. CDR1 SGHRS and CDR2 YFSETQ come from the germline V gene.

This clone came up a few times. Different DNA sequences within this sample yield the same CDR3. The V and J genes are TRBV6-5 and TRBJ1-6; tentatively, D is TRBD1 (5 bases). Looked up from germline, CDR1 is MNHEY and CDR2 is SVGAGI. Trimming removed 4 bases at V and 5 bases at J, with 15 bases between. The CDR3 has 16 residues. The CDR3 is CASSFRGGLNNSPLHF. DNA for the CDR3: TGTGCCAGCAGTTTTAGGGGAGGGCTAAATAATTCACCCCTCCACTTT.

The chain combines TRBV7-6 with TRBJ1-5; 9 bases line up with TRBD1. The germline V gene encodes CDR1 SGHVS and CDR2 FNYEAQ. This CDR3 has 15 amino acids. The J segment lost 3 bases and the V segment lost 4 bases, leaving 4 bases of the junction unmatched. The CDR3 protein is CASSSGTGYNQPQHF. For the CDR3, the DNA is TGTGCCAGCAGCTCCGGGACAGGGTACAATCAGCCCCAGCATTTT.

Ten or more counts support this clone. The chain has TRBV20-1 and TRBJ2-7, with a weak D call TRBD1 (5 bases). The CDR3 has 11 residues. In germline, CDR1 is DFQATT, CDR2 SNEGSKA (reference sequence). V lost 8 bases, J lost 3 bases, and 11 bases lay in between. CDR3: CSLQGNYEQYF. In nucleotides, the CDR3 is TGCAGTCTTCAGGGAAACTACGAGCAGTACTTC.

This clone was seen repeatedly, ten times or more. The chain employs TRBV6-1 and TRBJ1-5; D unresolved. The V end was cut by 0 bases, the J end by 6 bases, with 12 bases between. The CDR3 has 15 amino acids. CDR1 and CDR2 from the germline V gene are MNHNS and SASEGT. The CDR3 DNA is TGTGCCAGCAGTGAAGCGGGCGGGGAGTTTCAGCCCCAGCATTTT. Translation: CASSEAGGEFQPQHF.

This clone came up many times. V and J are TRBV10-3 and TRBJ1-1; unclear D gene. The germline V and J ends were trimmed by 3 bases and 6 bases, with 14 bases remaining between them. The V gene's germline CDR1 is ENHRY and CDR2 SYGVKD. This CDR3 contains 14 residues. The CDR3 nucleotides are TGTGCCATCAGTGATAACTGGGTTGAGGCTGAAGCTTTCTTT. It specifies CAISDNWVEAEAFF.

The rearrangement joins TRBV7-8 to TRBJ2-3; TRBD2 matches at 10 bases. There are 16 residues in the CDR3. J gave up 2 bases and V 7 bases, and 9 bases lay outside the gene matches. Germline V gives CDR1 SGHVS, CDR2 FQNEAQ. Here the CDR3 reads CASTASGGDSTDTQYF. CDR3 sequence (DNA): TGTGCCAGCACGGCTAGCGGGGGAGACTCCACAGATACGCAGTATTTT.

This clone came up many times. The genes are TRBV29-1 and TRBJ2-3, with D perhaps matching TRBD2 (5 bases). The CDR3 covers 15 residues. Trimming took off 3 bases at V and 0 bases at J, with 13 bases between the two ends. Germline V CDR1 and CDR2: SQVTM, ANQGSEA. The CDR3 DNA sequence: TGCAGCGTTGATGGGTTTGGCGGGAGCACAGATACGCAGTATTTT. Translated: CSVDGFGGSTDTQYF.

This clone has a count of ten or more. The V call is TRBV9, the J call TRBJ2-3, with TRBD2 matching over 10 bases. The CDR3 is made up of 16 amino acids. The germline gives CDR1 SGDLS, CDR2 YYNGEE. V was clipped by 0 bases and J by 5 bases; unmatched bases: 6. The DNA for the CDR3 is TGTGCCAGCAGCGTAGAGGTAGCGGGGGGAGAAGATACGCAGTATTTT. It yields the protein CASSVEVAGGEDTQYF.

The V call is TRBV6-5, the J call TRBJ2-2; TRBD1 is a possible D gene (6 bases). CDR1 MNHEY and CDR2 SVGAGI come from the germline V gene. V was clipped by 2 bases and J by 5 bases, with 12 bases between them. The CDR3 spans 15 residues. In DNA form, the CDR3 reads TGTGCCAGCAGTTACCCAGGGGCGCGGACCGGGGAGCTGTTTTTT. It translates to CASSYPGARTGELFF.

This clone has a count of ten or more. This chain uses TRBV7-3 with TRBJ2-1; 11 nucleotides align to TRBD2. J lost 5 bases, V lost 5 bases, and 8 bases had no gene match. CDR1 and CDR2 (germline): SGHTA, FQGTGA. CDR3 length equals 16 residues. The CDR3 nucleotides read TGTGCCAGCAGCCCGACCACTAGCGGGGGAAACAATGAGCAGTTCTTC. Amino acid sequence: CASSPTTSGGNNEQFF.